Listed below are T cell receptor beta chains from one sample, sequenced in a study of blood T cell repertoires in COVID-19. This table comes from immunoSEQ multiplex PCR, and its TCRdb copy is limited to in-frame clones, with some not included. Here the sample spans about 150,000 clones, approximately 88% being singletons. Sequenced input: PBMCs or T cells enriched from blood (not recorded which). Every receptor here comes from a man between 65 and 80 years old who had been exposed to COVID-19. CDR3s include the opening cysteine and the closing phenylalanine or tryptophan. D genes are given only for firm matches. The size of a clone is reported for some rows only, either as once, few or many, or as a class for expanded clones.

clone_size	v_call	j_call	d_call	cdr3_aa	cdr3_nt
-	TRBV28	TRBJ1-1	TRBD1	CASSLGGQGARAEAFF	TGTGCCAGCAGTTTAGGGGGACAGGGGGCTAGGGCTGAAGCTTTCTTT
-	TRBV11-1	TRBJ1-2	-	CASSFYSNYGYTF	TGTGCCAGCAGCTTTTACAGTAACTATGGCTACACCTTC
-	TRBV9	TRBJ2-5	TRBD2	CASSASGGAWETQYF	TGTGCCAGCAGCGCTAGCGGGGGGGCCTGGGAGACCCAGTACTTC
once	TRBV5-5	TRBJ2-7	TRBD1	CASSWRQGVYYEQYF	TGTGCCAGCAGCTGGAGACAGGGGGTCTACTACGAGCAGTACTTC
-	TRBV29-1	TRBJ1-1	TRBD1	CSVEGDRVVSKRAFF	TGCAGCGTTGAAGGGGACAGGGTCGTCTCGAAGCGAGCTTTCTTT
-	TRBV7-2	TRBJ2-7	-	CASSLPGSSYEQYF	TGTGCCAGCAGCCTCCCGGGGAGCTCCTACGAGCAGTACTTC
-	TRBV7-2	TRBJ1-5	TRBD1	CASSPTAGTGGQPQHF	TGTGCCAGCAGCCCTACCGCCGGGACAGGGGGACAGCCCCAGCATTTT
-	TRBV5-1	TRBJ1-4	TRBD1	CASSPGQPANEKLFF	TGCGCCAGCAGCCCGGGACAGCCAGCTAATGAAAAACTGTTTTTT
-	TRBV4-2	TRBJ1-5	-	CASSQERVGGGPQHF	TGTGCCAGCAGCCAAGAGAGGGTCGGCGGCGGGCCCCAGCATTTT
few	TRBV5-6	TRBJ2-7	TRBD1	CASSSGGTGFYEQYF	TGTGCCAGCAGCTCCGGCGGGACAGGGTTCTACGAGCAGTACTTC
-	TRBV15	TRBJ2-3	TRBD2	CATSRGSSGRAIDTQYF	TGTGCCACCAGCAGAGGGAGTAGCGGGAGGGCCATAGATACGCAGTATTTT
few	TRBV12-1	TRBJ1-5	-	CASSFEPGYSNQPQHF	TGTGCCAGCAGCTTTGAGCCAGGTTATAGCAATCAGCCCCAGCATTTT
-	TRBV28	TRBJ1-5	-	CASSRSVRGNQPQHF	TGTGCCAGCAGTCGATCGGTTCGTGGCAATCAGCCCCAGCATTTT
many	TRBV3-1/TRBV3-2	TRBJ1-1	TRBD1	CASSLGQGRMNTEAFF	TGTGCCAGCAGCCTCGGACAGGGGAGGATGAACACTGAAGCTTTCTTT
-	TRBV28	TRBJ1-1	-	CASSLVREGAEAFF	TGTGCCAGCAGTTTGGTCAGGGAAGGGGCTGAAGCTTTCTTT
once	TRBV7-6	TRBJ2-1	-	CASSSTGNSYNEQFF	TGTGCCAGCAGCTCGACAGGCAACTCCTACAATGAGCAGTTCTTC
-	TRBV30	TRBJ2-5	-	CASTSERGQETQYF	TGTGCCTCGACTTCGGAGAGGGGGCAAGAGACCCAGTACTTC
-	TRBV18	TRBJ2-1	-	CASSPPQGTRSNEQFF	TGTGCCAGCTCACCTCCTCAGGGCACGCGTTCCAATGAGCAGTTCTTC
-	TRBV29-1	TRBJ2-1	TRBD2	CSGRLAAGNEQFF	TGCAGCGGTAGACTAGCGGCGGGCAATGAGCAGTTCTTC
once	TRBV10-1	TRBJ2-4	TRBD1	CASSRGGTGYDLAKNIQYF	TGCGCCAGCAGTCGAGGGGGGACAGGGTACGATTTGGCCAAAAACATTCAGTACTTC
-	TRBV30	TRBJ1-5	-	CAWSAFRQSYSNQPQHF	TGTGCCTGGAGTGCCTTTAGACAGTCCTATAGCAATCAGCCCCAGCATTTT
-	TRBV6-5	TRBJ2-7	TRBD2	CASSTLAGGPYEQYF	TGTGCCAGCAGTACTCTAGCGGGAGGGCCCTACGAGCAGTACTTC
-	TRBV6-5	TRBJ2-7	-	CASTPGRAVYEQYF	TGTGCCAGCACCCCGGGCAGGGCTGTATACGAGCAGTACTTC
-	TRBV28	TRBJ2-3	-	CASSSLTGPDTQYF	TGTGCCAGCAGTTCACTCACAGGGCCAGATACGCAGTATTTT
-	TRBV4-1	TRBJ2-3	TRBD2	CASSQRLAGVDTQYF	TGCGCCAGCAGCCAAAGACTAGCGGGAGTAGATACGCAGTATTTT
-	TRBV6-5	TRBJ2-1	TRBD1	CASSYSRQGIYNEQFF	TGTGCCAGCAGCTACTCCCGACAGGGAATCTACAATGAGCAGTTCTTC
few	TRBV28	TRBJ1-5	-	CASSNEGYQPQHF	TGTGCCAGCAGCAATGAGGGTTACCAGCCCCAGCATTTT
-	TRBV5-8	TRBJ2-1	-	CASSLQGREQFF	TGTGCCAGCAGCTTGCAGGGGCGCGAGCAGTTCTTC
-	TRBV7-9	TRBJ2-7	-	CASSFSYEQYF	TGTGCCAGCAGCTTTTCTTACGAGCAGTACTTC
-	TRBV6-5	TRBJ1-5	-	CASSYSQAQPQHF	TGTGCCAGCAGTTACTCGCAGGCGCAGCCCCAGCATTTT
-	TRBV2	TRBJ1-4	TRBD1	CASSASGTGVEKLFF	TGTGCCAGCAGCGCATCTGGGACAGGGGTTGAAAAACTGTTTTTT
-	TRBV29-1	TRBJ2-3	TRBD1	CSVEASQGEGTDTQYF	TGCAGCGTTGAAGCCTCACAGGGGGAAGGAACAGATACGCAGTATTTT
once	TRBV3-1/TRBV3-2	TRBJ1-1	-	CASSQDGLVTREGNTEAFF	TGTGCCAGCAGCCAAGATGGGCTCGTGACCAGGGAGGGGAACACTGAAGCTTTCTTT
-	TRBV19	TRBJ2-3	TRBD2	CASSRTSGYYTDTQYF	TGTGCCAGTAGTCGGACTAGCGGCTACTACACAGATACGCAGTATTTT
-	TRBV24-1	TRBJ1-5	-	CATSVGSQGQPQHF	TGTGCCACCAGTGTGGGATCTCAGGGACAGCCCCAGCATTTT
-	TRBV7-3	TRBJ2-1	TRBD1	CASSIGQGRNEQFF	TGTGCCAGCAGCATCGGACAGGGTAGGAATGAGCAGTTCTTC